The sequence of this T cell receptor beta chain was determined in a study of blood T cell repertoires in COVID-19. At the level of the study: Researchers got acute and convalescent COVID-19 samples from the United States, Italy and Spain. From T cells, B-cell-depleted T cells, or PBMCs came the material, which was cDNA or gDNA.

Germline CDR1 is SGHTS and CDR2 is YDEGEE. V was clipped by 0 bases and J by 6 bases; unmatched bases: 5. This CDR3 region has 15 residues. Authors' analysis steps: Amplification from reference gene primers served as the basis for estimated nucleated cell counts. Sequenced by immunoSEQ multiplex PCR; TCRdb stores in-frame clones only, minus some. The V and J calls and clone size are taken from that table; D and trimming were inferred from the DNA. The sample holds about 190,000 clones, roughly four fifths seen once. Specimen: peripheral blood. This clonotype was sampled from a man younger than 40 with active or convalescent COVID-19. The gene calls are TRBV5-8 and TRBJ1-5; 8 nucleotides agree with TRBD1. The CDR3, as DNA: TGTGCCAGCAGCTTGGGACAGGGGATCGTTCAGCCCCAGCATTTT. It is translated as CASSLGQGIVQPQHF.